A single sample gave rise to the 29 T cell receptor beta chains below, sequenced in a study of blood T cell repertoires in COVID-19. Libraries were prepared by immunoSEQ multiplex PCR; TCRdb keeps only in-frame clonotypes and omits some of them. Of 360,000 or so clones in the sample, 83% are singletons; the top ten hold 5% to 5.5%. The specimen was PBMCs or T cells enriched from blood (not recorded which). These receptors were obtained from a woman aged 45 to 65 who had recovered from COVID-19.

On this clone itself: Within the sample, other DNA sequences also encode this same CDR3. The rearrangement joins TRBV19 to TRBJ1-1, with TRBD1 as a possible D gene (6 bases). Germline CDR1 is LNHDA and CDR2 is SQIVND (reference sequence). CDR3 size: 14 residues. V was shortened by 5 bases and J by 4 bases, with 14 bases between the two germline ends. CDR3 in amino acids: CASSSQGRGTEAFF. The CDR3 nucleotides are TGTGCCAGTAGTTCACAGGGAAGGGGCACTGAAGCTTTCTTT.

This rearrangement joins TRBV11-2 to TRBJ2-1; 9 nucleotides line up with TRBD2. J lost 12 bases, V lost 1 base, and 1 base had no gene match. The CDR3 sequence is 12 residues long. Germline V gives CDR1 SGHAT, CDR2 FQNNGV. The CDR3 DNA is TGTGCCAGCAGCTTAGGAGCGGGAGGGCAGTTCTTC. Its protein product is CASSLGAGGQFF.

The J gene is TRBJ1-1, the V gene TRBV19; tentatively, D is TRBD1 (5 bases). The CDR3 sequence is 15 residues long. Trimming left V 4 bases short and J 1 base short, with 13 bases between. Looked up from germline, CDR1 is LNHDA and CDR2 is SQIVND (reference sequence). The CDR3, as DNA: TGTGCCAGTAGTAGAACTCTGGGGGGGAACACTGAAGCTTTCTTT. Protein: CASSRTLGGNTEAFF.

The CDR3 loop is CASSKFGGSISPLHF. The CDR3 bases are TGTGCCAGCAGCAAATTCGGGGGTTCGATTTCACCCCTCCACTTT. The chain couples TRBV21-1 to TRBJ1-6. TRBV21-1 is classified as a pseudogene. This CDR3 spans 15 amino acids.

This chain joins TRBV2 and TRBJ1-2; TRBD1 matches at 10 bases. The length of the CDR3 is 15 residues. The V segment lost 8 bases and the J segment 1 base; nucleotides outside the gene matches: 7. Germline V gene sequence: CDR1 SNHLY, CDR2 FYNNEI. CDR3 sequence reads: CASVRGTGVNYGYTF. CDR3 coding DNA: TGTGCCAGCGTACGAGGGACAGGGGTTAACTATGGCTACACCTTC.

This clone showed up just once. The V call is TRBV6-5, the J call TRBJ1-5, with a weak D call TRBD1 (6 bases). Per the germline V gene, CDR1 is MNHEY and CDR2 is SVGAGI. The CDR3 is made up of 16 amino acids. Trimming pared 2 bases from V and 0 bases from J, leaving 11 bases between. CDR3 region: CASSYLTGHSNQPQHF. The CDR3 region has the DNA TGTGCCAGCAGTTACCTGACAGGACATAGCAATCAGCCCCAGCATTTT.

V is TRBV19 and J is TRBJ1-5; D ambiguous. CDR1 is LNHDA and CDR2 is SQIVND in the germline V gene (reference sequence). The CDR3 is 14 amino acids. The V end was cut by 6 bases, the J end by 9 bases, with 18 bases between. The CDR3, as DNA: TGTGCCAGTAGAGATGCGGGTGGTGGATCGCCCCAGCATTTT. It codes for CASRDAGGGSPQHF.

V and J are TRBV3-1 (or the pseudogene TRBV3-2) and TRBJ1-2; 7 nucleotides align to TRBD1. This CDR3 spans 16 amino acids. Germline V gene lookup returns CDR1 LGHDT and CDR2 YNNKEL (reference sequence). V was pared by 0 bases and J by 0 bases, with 4 bases of the junction left unmatched. CDR3 region: CASSQEGQRTNYGYTF. The CDR3 nucleotides are TGTGCCAGCAGCCAAGAGGGACAGAGAACTAACTATGGCTACACCTTC.

The chain is built from TRBV3-1 (or the pseudogene TRBV3-2) and TRBJ2-7; 7 nucleotides line up with TRBD1. The germline V gene encodes CDR1 LGHDT and CDR2 YNNKEL (reference sequence). Trimming cost V 3 bases and J 0 bases; bases outside gene matches: 14. The length of the CDR3 is 18 residues. CDR3 region: CASSHSRPGQRSSYEQYF. The CDR3 nucleotides read TGTGCCAGCAGCCACTCGAGGCCGGGACAGCGAAGCTCCTACGAGCAGTACTTC.

V is TRBV27 and J is TRBJ1-2; TRBD1 matches at 12 bases. This CDR3 comprises 15 residues. Unmatched junction bases numbered 3, after V lost 0 bases and J lost 7 bases. Germline CDR1 and CDR2: MNHEY and SMNVEV (reference sequence). The chain's CDR3 is CASSLSGTGGSGYTF. As DNA, the CDR3 is TGTGCCAGCAGTTTATCCGGGACAGGGGGCTCTGGCTACACCTTC.

CDR3 protein: CASSLGGGRNEKLFF. In nucleotides, the CDR3 is TGTGCCAGCAGCTTAGGGGGAGGCCGAAATGAAAAACTGTTTTTT. The J gene is TRBJ1-4, the V gene TRBV7-2; no clear D gene. The CDR3 runs 15 residues. Germline CDR1 and CDR2: SGHTA and FQGNSA. V lost 1 base, J lost 5 bases, and 11 bases lay in between. Variable domain in full (rest from reference TRBV7-2 and TRBJ1-4): GAGVSQSPSNKVTEKGKDVELRCDPISGHTALYWYRQSLGQGLEFLIYFQGNSAPDKSGLPSDRFSAERTGGSVSTLTIQRTQQEDSAVYLCASSLGGGRNEKLFFGSGTQLSVL.

This clone was found once. As DNA, the CDR3 is TGTGCCAGCAGCTTAGTACAGGGTACCACTGAAGCTTTCTTT. Protein product: CASSLVQGTTEAFF. The chain couples TRBV7-2 to TRBJ1-1; perhaps TRBD1 as D (6 bases). Trimming stripped 1 base from V and 4 bases from J, with 10 bases between. Germline assignment: CDR1 SGHTA and CDR2 FQGNSA. This CDR3 spans 14 amino acids.

The J gene is TRBJ1-4, the V gene TRBV19; 7 bases agree with TRBD1. J was trimmed by 7 bases and V by 7 bases; bases with no gene match: 9. CDR1 and CDR2 (germline): LNHDA, SQIVND (reference sequence). The CDR3 covers 14 residues. CDR3: CASTPGTVVEKLFF. As DNA, the CDR3 is TGTGCCAGTACCCCCGGGACAGTGGTTGAAAAACTGTTTTTT.

The chain recombines TRBV5-4 with TRBJ2-7; 8 nucleotides match TRBD2. V lost 4 bases to trimming and J lost 1 base; unmatched junction nucleotides: 7. Germline V gene sequence: CDR1 SGHNT, CDR2 YYREEE (reference sequence). This CDR3 spans 15 amino acids. The CDR3 here is CASSKPGLESYEQYF. The CDR3 DNA is TGTGCCAGCAGCAAACCGGGACTAGAGTCCTACGAGCAGTACTTC.

The chain is built from TRBV9 and TRBJ2-5; 12 bases match TRBD1. CDR3 length equals 16 residues. The germline V gene has CDR1 SGDLS and CDR2 YYNGEE. The J segment lost 5 bases and the V segment lost 3 bases, leaving 8 bases of the junction unmatched. The CDR3 DNA sequence: TGTGCCAGCAGCGCAGCCGGGACAGGGGGCGCCGAGACCCAGTACTTC. Amino acids: CASSAAGTGGAETQYF.

This clone was seen only a few times. The genes are TRBV11-3 and TRBJ2-1; D perhaps matches TRBD2 (5 bases). The CDR3 extends over 13 amino acids. CDR1 is SGHNT and CDR2 is YENEEA in the germline V gene. The ends were cut back, 1 base at V and 4 bases at J, with 5 bases in the middle. CDR3 nucleotide sequence: TGTGCCAGCAGCTTAGGGAGGTACAATGAGCAGTTCTTC. Protein: CASSLGRYNEQFF.

The chain has TRBV7-2 and TRBJ1-1, with D hard to call. CDR1 is SGHTA and CDR2 is FQGNSA in the germline V gene. The CDR3 covers 14 residues. The ends were cut back, 1 base at V and 2 bases at J, with 8 bases in the middle. The CDR3 loop is CASSLGSINTEAFF. DNA for the CDR3: TGTGCCAGCAGCTTAGGGAGTATCAACACTGAAGCTTTCTTT.

The chain joins TRBV7-8 to TRBJ1-1; the D gene is possibly TRBD1 (6 bases). V lost 3 bases and J lost 4, with 12 bases in between. The CDR3 runs 14 residues. From germline, CDR1 is SGHVS and CDR2 FQNEAQ. CDR3 amino acids: CASSLGGRGTEAFF. The DNA of the CDR3 is TGTGCCAGCAGCTTGGGGGGGCGCGGCACTGAAGCTTTCTTT.

V and J are TRBV7-3 and TRBJ1-2; perhaps TRBD1 as D (5 bases). Trimming took off 4 bases at V and 3 bases at J, with 15 bases between the two ends. The CDR3 covers 15 residues. Germline lookup yields CDR1 SGHTA and CDR2 FQGTGA. The CDR3 sequence: CASSSFPPTDYGYTF. The CDR3 nucleotides read TGTGCCAGCAGCTCCTTCCCCCCGACAGACTATGGCTACACCTTC. The entire variable domain, with the rest obtained from reference TRBV7-3 and TRBJ1-2, is as follows: GAGVSQTPSNKVTEKGKYVELRCDPISGHTALYWYRQSLGQGPEFLIYFQGTGAADDSGLPNDRFFAVRPEGSVSTLKIQRTERGDSAVYLCASSSFPPTDYGYTFGSGTRLTVV.

This rearrangement joins TRBV7-9 to TRBJ2-5; perhaps TRBD1 as D (6 bases). Trimming removed 5 bases from V and 0 bases from J, with 13 bases in between. Germline V gene lookup returns CDR1 SEHNR and CDR2 FQNEAQ (reference sequence). The CDR3 extends over 15 amino acids. The chain's CDR3 is CASSPGHKDQETQYF. CDR3 nucleotide sequence: TGTGCCAGCAGCCCGGGACATAAAGACCAAGAGACCCAGTACTTC.

The CDR3 DNA reads TGTGCCAGCAGCTTAGGACTAGCGGGATCCGGGGAGCAGTACTTC. This gives the protein CASSLGLAGSGEQYF. This chain joins TRBV7-6 and TRBJ2-7, with 11 bases fitting TRBD2. V lost 1 base to trimming and J lost 7 bases; unmatched junction nucleotides: 6. Germline CDR1 SGHVS, CDR2 FNYEAQ. There are 15 residues in the CDR3.

This sequence joins TRBV5-1 and TRBJ1-2; D call uncertain. Germline V gene sequence: CDR1 SGHRS, CDR2 YFSETQ. This CDR3 region has 13 residues. V shed 0 bases and J shed 7 bases, with 10 bases lying between them. CDR3 sequence: CASSLDGYPGYTF. For the CDR3, the DNA is TGCGCCAGCAGCTTGGACGGGTATCCTGGCTACACCTTC.

CDR3 bases: TGTGCCAGCAGCTCCACAAACTATGGCTACACCTTC. Amino acid sequence: CASSSTNYGYTF. The chain uses TRBV5-6 and TRBJ1-2; D call uncertain. This CDR3 comprises 12 residues. V lost 3 bases and J 2 bases, leaving 5 bases between the germline ends. From germline, CDR1 is SGHDT and CDR2 YYEEEE.

The V and J genes are TRBV30 and TRBJ1-6; D is unclear. CDR3 length: 13 amino acids. Trimming cost V 0 bases and J 9 bases, with 9 bases left between them. The germline CDR1 and CDR2 sequences are GTSNPN and SVGIG (reference sequence). The CDR3, as DNA: TGTGCCTGGAGTGTGGAGAGTGTTTCACCCCTCCACTTT. Its protein product is CAWSVESVSPLHF. Combining the CDR3 with reference TRBV30 and TRBJ1-6 gives the whole variable domain SQTIHQWPATLVQPVGSPLSLECTVEGTSNPNLYWYRQAAGRGLQLLFYSVGIGQISSEVPQNLSASRPQDRQFILSSKKLLLSDSGFYLCAWSVESVSPLHFGNGTRLTVT.

V is TRBV7-8 and J is TRBJ2-7, with a possible D match to TRBD1 (6 bases). The length of the CDR3 is 14 residues. Germline V gene lookup returns CDR1 SGHVS and CDR2 FQNEAQ. Trimming left V 5 bases short and J 5 bases short, with 16 bases between. The CDR3 loop reads CASSGTTGYHEQYF. The CDR3 bases are TGTGCCAGCAGCGGTACGACAGGCTACCACGAGCAGTACTTC.

This clone was recorded at least ten times. This sequence joins TRBV5-1 and TRBJ1-1; 7 bases are shared with TRBD1. V was clipped by 5 bases and J by 1 base; unmatched bases: 14. This CDR3 comprises 17 residues. Germline CDR1 SGHRS, CDR2 YFSETQ. The CDR3 nucleotides read TGCGCCAGCAGGGAGGGTAACAGGGGAGCACAGAACACTGAAGCTTTCTTT. Translated, it gives CASREGNRGAQNTEAFF.

The chain has TRBV5-4 and TRBJ1-3; D is unresolved. Germline assignment: CDR1 SGHNT and CDR2 YYREEE (reference sequence). CDR3 length: 15 residues. The ends were cut back, 4 bases at V and 0 bases at J, with 11 bases in the middle. CDR3 sequence reads: CASSPGRPSGNTIYF. The DNA of the CDR3 is TGTGCCAGCAGCCCGGGAAGACCCTCTGGAAACACCATATATTTT.

V and J are TRBV2 and TRBJ2-2, with 13 bases that match TRBD2. V lost 4 bases and J lost 6; bases outside the gene matches: 11. Germline-derived CDR1 and CDR2 are SNHLY and FYNNEI. The CDR3 spans 18 residues. The CDR3, as DNA: TGTGCCAGCAGTGGAGTCCCCCCTACTAGCGGGAGGGCCGGGGAGCTGTTTTTT. Its translation: CASSGVPPTSGRAGELFF.

This chain links TRBV5-1 with TRBJ1-2, with 8 bases aligning to TRBD1. Germline CDR1 reads SGHRS; CDR2 reads YFSETQ. Germline trimming cut 4 bases from V and 6 bases from J; bases unmatched to any gene: 8. The CDR3 covers 14 residues. The DNA of the CDR3 is TGCGCCAGCAGCGGACAGGGAAGCGAGGATGGCTACACCTTC. Protein: CASSGQGSEDGYTF.